The present TCR beta chain was sequenced within a study of blood T cell repertoires in COVID-19. Whole-study context: The United States, Italy and Spain supplied acute and convalescent COVID-19 samples. Sources were T cells, B-cell-depleted T cells, or PBMCs; the material itself was cDNA or gDNA.

Germline V gene sequence: CDR1 LGHDT, CDR2 YNNKEL (reference sequence). The CDR3 sequence is 16 residues long. V was clipped by 4 bases and J by 0 bases, with 14 bases between them. Original analysis: It was from reference gene primer amplification that nucleated cell counts were estimated. Repertoires were generated with immunoSEQ multiplex PCR, while TCRdb's copy carries only in-frame clones and drops some. Clonal size and the V and J genes are those of that table, whereas D and trimming came from the DNA. The sample yields some 200,000 clones, about 80% seen once. The sequence was collected from a woman in her 70s with acute or convalescent COVID-19. The chain links TRBV3-1 (or the pseudogene TRBV3-2) to TRBJ2-3; possible D gene TRBD1, 7 bases. Sequencing input: peripheral blood. CDR3: CASSPRGASSTDTQYF. CDR3 bases: TGTGCCAGCAGCCCCAGGGGGGCATCTAGCACAGATACGCAGTATTTT.